These 14 T cell receptor beta chains were all obtained from the same sample, sequenced in a study of blood T cell repertoires in COVID-19. Profiling relied on immunoSEQ multiplex PCR, and the TCRdb table lists in-frame clones only, not all of them. The data hold tens of thousands of clones, with 80% to 90% observed a single time. The material sequenced was peripheral blood. The receptors stem from a man aged 50 to 60 with active COVID-19.

V gene TRBV4-1 combines with J gene TRBJ2-1; no firm D call. Germline CDR1 is MGHRA and CDR2 is YSYEKL. This CDR3 has 15 amino acids. Trimming shortened V by 1 base and J by 4 bases, and 11 bases separated the two germline ends. DNA for the CDR3: TGCGCCAGCAGCCAAGTCTCTCCGGAGTACAATGAGCAGTTCTTC. Amino acids: CASSQVSPEYNEQFF.

The chain couples TRBV11-2 to TRBJ2-7; possibly TRBD1 for D (5 bases). The CDR3 contains 15 residues. V lost 6 bases and J 5 bases, leaving 20 bases between the germline ends. Germline CDR1 and CDR2: SGHAT and FQNNGV. CDR3 bases: TGTGCCAGCAGACACACCTCCCCAGGGTACCACGAGCAGTACTTC. Its translation: CASRHTSPGYHEQYF.

The chain couples TRBV27 to TRBJ2-3, with 8 bases fitting TRBD2. Germline V gene sequence: CDR1 MNHEY, CDR2 SMNVEV (reference sequence). The ends lost 4 bases at V and 7 bases at J; junction bases unmatched: 13. The CDR3 covers 16 residues. This chain's CDR3 is CASSSLLADTRNTQYF. CDR3 sequence (DNA): TGTGCCAGCAGTTCTTTACTAGCGGACACACGTAATACGCAGTATTTT.

There are a few counts of this clone. CDR3 coding DNA: TGTGCCAGCATGACGGACAGGGGGCGGTATGGCTACACCTTC. Translated: CASMTDRGRYGYTF. V usage is TRBV28 and J usage is TRBJ1-2; 11 bases match TRBD1. The CDR3 has 14 residues. The J segment lost 5 bases and the V segment lost 7 bases, leaving 6 bases of the junction unmatched. CDR1 and CDR2 (germline): MDHEN, SYDVKM.

This chain links TRBV21-1 with TRBJ2-7; the DNA was not used to check the table's D call, TRBD2. TRBV21-1 is a recognized pseudogene. The CDR3 runs 17 residues. The CDR3 sequence: CASSKEPGTSDSYEQYF. The CDR3 DNA is TGTGCCAGCAGCAAAGAGCCCGGGACTAGCGACTCCTACGAGCAGTACTTC.

The genes are TRBV6-5 and TRBJ1-5; TRBD1 aligns across 10 bases. The CDR3 is made up of 15 amino acids. In germline, CDR1 is MNHEY, CDR2 SVGAGI. The junction had 11 bases not matched to a gene; V was cut back by 6 bases and J by 9 bases. The CDR3 bases are TGTGCCAGCAGAGAGGGACAGGGGAGGATGTGGCCCCAGCATTTT. Amino acids: CASREGQGRMWPQHF.

The chain links TRBV29-1 to TRBJ2-7; D unresolved. Trimming shortened V by 1 base and J by 4 bases, and 5 bases separated the two germline ends. The CDR3 is 11 amino acids. Germline CDR1 SQVTM, CDR2 ANQGSEA. The CDR3 DNA reads TGCAGCGTTGAAGGGCAGTACGAGCAGTACTTC. Translation gives CSVEGQYEQYF.

The chain recombines TRBV6-1 with TRBJ2-5; 7 bases fit TRBD2. This CDR3 region has 17 residues. CDR1 MNHNS and CDR2 SASEGT come from the germline V gene. V was pared by 4 bases and J by 5 bases, with 16 bases of the junction left unmatched. The CDR3 here is CASSASFGGRAGETQYF. The CDR3 DNA reads as TGTGCCAGCAGTGCTTCGTTCGGTGGGAGGGCCGGGGAGACCCAGTACTTC.

This chain connects TRBV11-2 to TRBJ2-1; 10 bases agree with TRBD2. V was pared by 2 bases and J by 7 bases, with 8 bases of the junction left unmatched. CDR3 length: 16 residues. Germline-derived CDR1 and CDR2 are SGHAT and FQNNGV. The CDR3 reads CASSLRGSGRLNEQFF. In nucleotides, the CDR3 is TGTGCCAGCAGCTTAAGGGGTAGCGGGAGGTTAAATGAGCAGTTCTTC.

CDR3 in amino acids: CASSPRSGGPDETQYF. DNA for the CDR3: TGTGCCAGCTCCCCCCGGTCGGGAGGGCCGGACGAGACCCAGTACTTC. The V call is TRBV18, the J call TRBJ2-5; TRBD2 aligns across 8 bases. The CDR3 length is 16 residues. Germline CDR1 is KGHSH and CDR2 is LQKENI. The V gene end was trimmed by 6 bases and the J gene end by 5 bases; junction bases not matched to a gene: 14.

V is TRBV19 and J is TRBJ2-5; TRBD2 agrees at 7 bases. The V gene end was trimmed by 1 base and the J gene end by 4 bases; junction bases not matched to a gene: 6. This CDR3 comprises 15 residues. CDR1 is LNHDA and CDR2 is SQIVND in the germline V gene (reference sequence). CDR3 region: CASSIGAGEAETQYF. The CDR3 DNA sequence: TGTGCCAGTAGTATAGGGGCGGGAGAGGCAGAGACCCAGTACTTC.

The rearrangement uses TRBV20-1 and TRBJ2-1; 10 nucleotides align to TRBD2. V dropped 3 bases and J dropped 1; count of bases not matched to a gene: 6. The CDR3 runs to 16 residues. Germline assignment: CDR1 DFQATT and CDR2 SNEGSKA (reference sequence). The CDR3 here is CSASRPSGGSYNEQFF. The CDR3 DNA reads as TGCAGTGCTAGTAGGCCTAGCGGGGGTTCCTACAATGAGCAGTTCTTC.

The chain joins TRBV20-1 to TRBJ2-5; no reliable D call. Germline V gene data show CDR1 as DFQATT and CDR2 as SNEGSKA (reference sequence). CDR3 length equals 10 residues. The V end lost 7 bases, the J end lost 5 bases, and 8 bases lay between the germline ends. CDR3 region: CSVPRETQYF. In DNA, the CDR3 is TGCAGTGTTCCTCGGGAGACCCAGTACTTC.

The DNA of the CDR3 is TGTGCCAGCAGTCCCCCCGACAGGGTAGGGTACGAGCAGTACTTC. Residues: CASSPPDRVGYEQYF. The chain is built from TRBV6-6 and TRBJ2-7, with TRBD1 matching 7 bases. This CDR3 has 15 amino acids. Germline V gene sequence: CDR1 MNHNY, CDR2 SVGAGI (reference sequence). Trimming at V came to 5 bases and at J to 4 bases, leaving 11 bases not matched to a gene.